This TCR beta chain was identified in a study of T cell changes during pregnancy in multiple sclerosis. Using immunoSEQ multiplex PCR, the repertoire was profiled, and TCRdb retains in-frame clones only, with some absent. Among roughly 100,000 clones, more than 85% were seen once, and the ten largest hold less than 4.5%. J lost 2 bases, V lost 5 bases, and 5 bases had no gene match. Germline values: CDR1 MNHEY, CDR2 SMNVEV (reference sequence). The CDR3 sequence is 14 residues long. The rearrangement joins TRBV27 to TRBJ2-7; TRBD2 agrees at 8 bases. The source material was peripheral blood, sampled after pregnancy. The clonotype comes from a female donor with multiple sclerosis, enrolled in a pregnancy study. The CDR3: CASSPGGAAYEQYF. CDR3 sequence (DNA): TGTGCCAGCAGTCCCGGGGGGGCAGCCTACGAGCAGTACTTC.